This TCR beta chain originates from a study of naive and memory T cell subsets (dated by TCRdb to 2017 to 2019). About the full investigation: The figure summarizing these samples reported approximately 10 blood donors, 7 tuberculin skin test biopsies and 3 saline control biopsies. PCR2 was typically run as a SYBR Green qPCR and stopped at a set threshold, although low-input samples could use end-point PCR of around 6 cycles instead.

The full study reports these points: The RNA-based method was acknowledged to be potentially sensitive to changes in TCR transcripts with T cell activation and differentiation.

For whole blood analysis, over 2 ml of peripheral blood was collected from healthy adult volunteers into Tempus tubes, and RNA was extracted following the manufacturer's instructions. The study described a robust, sensitive protocol for amplifying, sequencing and analyzing TCRs, using 3' ligation of a UMI-containing oligonucleotide to TCR cDNA. Before reverse transcription, total RNA that had not been cell sorted was treated with RQ1 DNase, with a target input of about 1 to 1,100 ng. Libraries were prepared from skin biopsies and whole blood so that pipeline robustness could be tested in samples in which T cells form a minority population. The library was obtained by 5' RACE. For the blood and skin samples, reverse transcription of TCR RNA was done with SuperScript IV along with alpha and beta constant region primers. The ligated cDNA was amplified in four rounds of PCR with nested alpha and beta constant region primers together with the SP2 primer. An oligonucleotide carrying the Illumina SP2 primer and a UMI was ligated to the cDNA 3' end using T4 RNA ligase 1. To prevent hairpin formation, the 12-nucleotide UMI was made up of two random hexamers with an eight-base spacer between them. From the second PCR onward, TCR alpha and beta chain libraries were processed separately and dual indexed for multiplexing. After pooling, the indexed libraries were analyzed by capillary electrophoresis and sequenced on either an Illumina MiSeq or NextSeq. To boost base diversity and improve cluster recognition, PhiX DNA at roughly 4.5-8% was spiked into the libraries. Concerning the study's data processing: UMIs were extracted from read 2 by Demultiplexor and combined with the TCR sequence from read 1, and reads were split according to sample indices. Decombinator identified V and J genes and V-J junctions and gave each TCR a five-part identifier that included V and J deletions. Collapsinator relied on UMIs to correct both sequencing errors and PCR amplification heterogeneity, producing a UMI-based abundance for each TCR. CDR3Translator turned identifiers into nucleotide sequence, translated that sequence into amino acids, and pulled out CDR3 regions based on terminal motifs. Error-corrected alpha and beta TCR counts from blood and skin were compared after normalization to input RNA amount. The raw public reads went through TCRdb reprocessing: fastp at Q25, MiXCR clone calling, in-frame beta chains kept. Rows are combined by CDR3 protein, so each entry shows the most common genes and DNA. The V and J calls come from TCRdb's annotation, not from the publication. For this sample the table gives more than 20,000 distinct CDR3 sequences, of which around a quarter were detected only once. Around 1.8% of the sample is held by the ten biggest clonotypes.

A word on this clonotype: Its antigen specificity is not known. Base quality data are lacking; no much larger clone is found one base away.

The germline V gene (reference sequence) gives CDR1 as DFQATT and CDR2 as SNEGSKA. From the cysteine through the phenylalanine, the CDR3 covers 14 amino acids. The sequence is cut down to CDR3 DNA, 42 bases in frame from base 1. Germline trimming: 5 bases from V, 4 bases from J; junction bases outside gene matches: 8. The source is a female donor in good health. The chain joins TRBV20-1 to TRBJ2-7; TRBD1 aligns with 10 central bases. CDR3 region: CSAGTGQGVYEQYF. The DNA sequence follows: TGCAGTGCTGGGACCGGACAGGGGGTTTACGAGCAGTACTTC.